Detailed here is one T cell receptor (beta chain). Its specific antigen is unknown. Base qualities are not recorded, but no much larger clone differs from it by a single base. The germline V gene (reference sequence) gives CDR1 as GTSNPN and CDR2 as SVGIG. Counted from cysteine to phenylalanine, this CDR3 has 15 amino acids. The only DNA kept is the CDR3, 45 bases in frame from the first base. The V end loses 0 bases and the J end loses 6 bases, and a stretch of 14 bases separates them. The cohort was made up of 500 to 850 healthy bone marrow donors. All cohort members were sampled while nominally healthy, although unrecorded immune exposures were likely present. The donor tested CMV seropositive, placing the donor among the 250 to 350 seropositive members of the cohort. Every donor gave a peripheral blood sample, and the peripheral blood mononuclear cells from that sample were used for TCR beta sequencing. The Qiagen DNeasy Blood Extraction Kit was used to extract genomic DNA from the blood cell samples.

This specimen comes from a study of cytomegalovirus exposure and HLA in healthy donors (dated by TCRdb to 2015 to 2018). In terms of the full investigation: In an earlier analysis of several hundred of the donors, about 260 Gb of sequence data and approximately 120 million unique TCR beta sequences from 180 million or so T cells were reported. In addition to the first cohort of around 670 subjects, a separate validation cohort of over 90 different subjects was used. To decide whether each TCR beta V gene segment behaved as functional or pseudogenic, an earlier analysis of approximately 620 of the donors relied on high-throughput TCR beta sequencing. To study patterns of TCR occurrence, a later analysis re-analyzed previously published TCR beta repertoires from 666 donors and added high-resolution HLA genotyping. The number of typed donors differed by locus: about 620-640 for A, B, C, DRB1 and DQB1; 500 to 550 for DQA1; some 590 for DPA1; and roughly 470 for DPB1. About 310 gigabases of sequencing data and 70 million to 100 million unique TCR sequences were included in an early release covering several hundred HLA-typed donors. The study combined high-throughput TCR immunosequencing, statistical association of individual TCRs with disease status, and machine learning to predict cytomegalovirus infection status. The aim of the study was to test whether cataloging public T cell receptors could identify signatures of past pathogen exposure. Among the roughly 390 genotyped donors, 81% belonged to the genetic ancestry cluster associated with self-reported Caucasian donors. Class I and class II HLA loci were covered by the typing at four-digit resolution. The T cell repertoires of 666 subjects were profiled by immunosequencing and related to cytomegalovirus serostatus. Donor age, sex, ethnicity and CMV serostatus were compiled together with the repertoire data. Every discovery cohort repertoire had been produced on one sequencing platform. Because of strong linkage in the cohort, a few DR-DQ haplotypes were treated as single units for association and clustering. Across some 400 genotyped donors of the cohort, an average of approximately 240,000 unique TCR beta nucleotide sequences per donor were sequenced, and roughly 18% of those sequences were non-productive. Genome-wide SNP genotypes for about 65% of the roughly 670 donors were used in a later genetic analysis, which treated that subset as a discovery cohort. In the later analysis, no new phenotypic data were used to find candidate immune exposures; instead, reliance was placed on TCR beta sequences and their occurrence across donors.

General study outcomes and caveats: A few of the identified cytomegalovirus-associated TCR beta chains were confirmed in vitro to be specific for cytomegalovirus antigens. A further reported finding was that TCR beta sequences accurately predicted the HLA-A and HLA-B alleles for most subjects in the first cohort. According to a later genetic analysis, donors in an Asian-associated ancestry cluster had fewer N-insertions in productive TCRs than the approximately 670-donor mean. Because the 87-base-pair reads could not distinguish some IMGT-functional V segments, including TRBV6-2 and TRBV6-3, those segments were excluded. In an earlier analysis of some 640 of the donors, most TCR beta V segments were observed in productive rearrangements about 87% or about 30% of the time, broadly matching IMGT annotations. A group of highly shared sequence variants was considered likely to be a technical artifact of the sequencing pipeline. Strong co-occurrence of HLA alleles, especially DR and DQ, made assigning TCR associations to individual alleles difficult. Across donors, most TCR sequences were observed very rarely, whereas some public TCRs were present in many individuals. In a later analysis, HLA-associated TCR beta chains showed more clonal expansion and lower generation probabilities than non-associated chains that were equally common. A later genetic analysis associated a missense DCLRE1C variant with V-gene and J-gene trimming of TCR beta chains, and an independent cohort replicated the association. Because counts were too low, about 18 rarely observed V segments, including chromosome 9 orphons, were left out of the earlier analysis of roughly 600 of the donors. At a false discovery rate of 0.05, a later analysis linked around 15,000 TCR beta sequences to specific HLA alleles. The study gave a list of 150 to 200 TCR beta chains associated with cytomegalovirus. The classifier was reported to diagnose cytomegalovirus status with high specificity and sensitivity in both the original and validation cohorts. It was suggested by the authors that the approach could potentially be generalized to other disease states and immunological phenotypes. Because HLA typing was unavailable for some donors at each locus, only the typed subset was used in association tests. In this cohort, only TCR beta chains were sequenced, and detectable features were limited by the absence of alpha or paired-chain data. Most CMV-associated TCR beta chains appeared to be HLA-restricted in a later analysis, and the HLA associations seemed to be driven largely by CMV exposure. Linkage disequilibrium might explain the correlated functional status among segregating V segments, but an unknown experimental factor could not be excluded. Immune exposure information for the cohort was limited to CMV serostatus. Presence/absence analyses assumed roughly uniform sequencing depth across donors, an assumption that may not hold. According to a later analysis, parvovirus B19, influenza, CMV and Epstein-Barr virus appeared linked to several top co-occurrence clusters. According to a later analysis, TCR association rates differed among HLA loci, with DRB1 alleles showing the most associated TCRs and HLA-C alleles showing the fewest.

Library generation was performed with the immunoSEQ multiplex PCR assay. For the multiplex PCR, a mixture combining 60 forward primers for TCR Vbeta segments and 13 reverse primers for TCR Jbeta segments was used. Amplification of the CDR3 region of rearranged TCR beta genes was performed with a multiplex PCR assay on genomic DNA. The amplified TCR beta libraries were sequenced on the Illumina HiSeq System as 87-base-pair reads. As for how the authors treated the data: A later analysis counted some 74 million unique TCR beta chains across the 550 to 700 repertoires, and roughly 11 million of these chains were shared by at least two donors. Raw reads were error-corrected and collapsed into unique sequences with a nearest-neighbor algorithm that merged closely related sequences to remove PCR and sequencing errors. V, D and J gene segments were assigned by aligning CDR3 sequences to IMGT reference sequences. For a sequence to be retained, a match of at least six nucleotides to both a V gene segment and a J gene segment was required. Rearrangements were called productive when the CDR3 lacked stop codons and stayed in frame with V and J; all others were non-productive. CDR3 was defined by IMGT convention, running from the second conserved V-encoded cysteine to the conserved J-encoded phenylalanine. The earlier analysis of about 530 of the donors excluded any sequence lacking an unambiguous match to a single V gene segment. In an earlier analysis of 450 to 700 of the donors, V segments were called functional above 56.7% productive rearrangements and were called segregating when the between-donor standard deviation exceeded 5%. A statistical classification framework was developed to diagnose cytomegalovirus status using the catalog of TCR beta chain sequences. In a later analysis, V and J genes were assigned by comparing TCR nucleotide sequences against IMGT/GENE-DB human TR gene sequences. In a later analysis, CDR3 sequences and most-parsimonious VDJ recombination scenarios were assigned using the TCRdist pipeline. A later analysis defined each TCR beta chain by its CDR3 amino acid sequence plus V-gene family, and excluded reads lacking a unique V-gene family. To address suspected cross-contamination and a sequencing artifact, a later analysis removed under 600 highly shared, low-generation-probability nucleotide sequences. In a later analysis, a clonal expansion index for each public chain was calculated from normalized within-repertoire ranks of inferred template counts. A later analysis computed generation probabilities with a VDJ recombination model fitted to out-of-frame rearrangements, and checked the results against IGoR. In a later analysis, TCR-TCR, TCR-HLA and TCR-CMV co-occurrence was scored with hypergeometric tests, and a repertoire-size bias correction was applied to TCR pairs. A later analysis estimated false discovery rates by permuting HLA or CMV assignments 20 times. In a later analysis, co-occurring TCRs were grouped with DBSCAN, and TCRdist sequence similarity was added when clustering was performed within HLA-allele-positive subsets. Co-occurrence clustering excluded repertoires with fewer than 30,000 or more than 120,000 public chains, plus five with anomalous nucleotide sharing. TCRdb took over this immuneACCESS table, retaining in-frame rearrangements with V and J assigned. Such tables are incomplete; in checked studies, under half of the missing clones stem from an unresolved V gene, and the remainder is unexplained. The D gene and trimming were derived from the DNA, and the V and J assignments and clone size from that table. This sample holds about 33,000 clones; 53% were observed only once. The top ten constitute less than 7% of the sample.

The rearrangement combines TRBV30 with TRBJ2-2, with a tentative D gene TRBD1 over 5 matching bases. The clonotype was recovered from a woman in her thirties or forties in good health and CMV-seropositive. The sequencing sample was made of PBMCs. The CDR3 in this case is CAWSVLGQGAGELFF. The base sequence is TGTGCCTGGAGTGTACTGGGGCAGGGCGCCGGGGAGCTGTTTTTT.